These 23 T cell receptor beta chains share one sample of origin, sequenced in a study of long-term antiretroviral therapy in people with HIV. Sequencing relied on immunoSEQ assay v3.0, run at survey level. The method was immunoSEQ multiplex PCR; TCRdb's version includes in-frame clones alone and lacks a portion of them. This sample has about 38,000 clones, with 75% to 90% found just once. This specimen consisted of unsorted PBMCs, obtained 1.5 years after starting antiretroviral therapy. Source of these receptors: a man younger than 30 with HIV.

This sequence joins TRBV27 and TRBJ1-1; 7 nucleotides line up with TRBD1. This CDR3 has 14 residues. CDR1 and CDR2 from the germline V gene are MNHEY and SMNVEV (reference sequence). V was clipped by 6 bases and J by 1 base; unmatched bases: 5. Written as DNA, the CDR3 is TGTGCCAGCAGCCTAGGGACAGCGAACACTGAAGCTTTCTTT. Its translation: CASSLGTANTEAFF.

This rearrangement joins TRBV9 to TRBJ2-7; D is perhaps TRBD1 (6 bases). The length of the CDR3 is 14 residues. Per germline, CDR1 SGDLS and CDR2 YYNGEE. V lost 3 bases and J lost 3, with 13 bases in between. The chain's CDR3 is CASSAGQINYEQYF. Written as DNA, the CDR3 is TGTGCCAGCAGCGCCGGACAGATAAACTACGAGCAGTACTTC.

The J gene is TRBJ2-7, the V gene TRBV10-2; 12 bases line up with TRBD1. This CDR3 has 15 amino acids. Trimming at V came to 7 bases and at J to 3 bases, leaving 7 bases not matched to a gene. The germline gives CDR1 WSHSY, CDR2 SAAADI. The CDR3 DNA is TGCGCCAGCAATCCGGGACAGGGGGCTGTCTACGAGCAGTACTTC. Protein product: CASNPGQGAVYEQYF.

This sequence joins TRBV5-4 and TRBJ2-1; D is ambiguous. V gave up 0 bases and J gave up 6 bases, with 4 bases separating them. Germline CDR1 is SGHNT and CDR2 is YYREEE (reference sequence). The CDR3 sequence is 12 residues long. The CDR3 nucleotides read TGTGCCAGCAGCTTGGGGCTCAATGAGCAGTTCTTC. Translated, it gives CASSLGLNEQFF.

V usage is TRBV27 and J usage is TRBJ2-2; no reliable D call. Germline V gene data show CDR1 as MNHEY and CDR2 as SMNVEV (reference sequence). Trimming shortened V by 6 bases and J by 5 bases, and 7 bases separated the two germline ends. This CDR3 contains 12 residues. The CDR3 region is CASSPATGELFF. CDR3 bases: TGTGCCAGCAGCCCAGCGACCGGGGAGCTGTTTTTT.

This chain connects TRBV10-3 to TRBJ1-2; tentatively, D is TRBD1 (5 bases). The germline gives CDR1 ENHRY, CDR2 SYGVKD. CDR3 size: 13 residues. Trimming took 6 bases from V and 8 from J, leaving 16 bases between them. The CDR3: CAIRAGRDDGYTF. Written as DNA, the CDR3 is TGTGCCATCAGAGCAGGGCGGGATGACGGCTACACCTTC.

The gene calls are TRBV10-2 and TRBJ1-5; D uncertain. The CDR3 loop spans 13 amino acids. Germline V lookup: CDR1 WSHSY, CDR2 SAAADI. V lost 7 bases to trimming and J lost 2 bases, with 9 bases between them. The CDR3 sequence: CASKGRGNQPQHF. In nucleotides, the CDR3 is TGCGCCAGCAAGGGTCGAGGCAATCAGCCCCAGCATTTT.

This chain connects TRBV7-9 to TRBJ1-3; D perhaps matches TRBD1 (5 bases). The V gene lost 2 bases and the J gene lost 3 bases, with 14 bases spanning the gap. From germline, CDR1 is SEHNR and CDR2 FQNEAQ (reference sequence). This CDR3 is built from 16 residues. CDR3 nucleotides: TGTGCCAGCAGCTTAACCCCCGTGGGGGTTGGAAACACCATATATTTT. Its protein is CASSLTPVGVGNTIYF.

The J gene is TRBJ1-4, the V gene TRBV30; D may be TRBD1 (6 bases). The germline gives CDR1 GTSNPN, CDR2 SVGIG (reference sequence). There are 14 residues in the CDR3. V was clipped by 0 bases and J by 7 bases, with 12 bases between them. The CDR3 region is CAWSVVLGGEKLFF. CDR3 DNA: TGTGCCTGGAGTGTAGTGCTAGGGGGTGAAAAACTGTTTTTT. The full variable domain, completed using reference TRBV30 and TRBJ1-4, is SQTIHQWPATLVQPVGSPLSLECTVEGTSNPNLYWYRQAAGRGLQLLFYSVGIGQISSEVPQNLSASRPQDRQFILSSKKLLLSDSGFYLCAWSVVLGGEKLFFGSGTQLSVL.

By share, this clone counts as medium-sized. The chain employs TRBV10-3 and TRBJ2-7; 7 nucleotides agree with TRBD2. The CDR3 has 13 residues. Germline CDR1 reads ENHRY; CDR2 reads SYGVKD. The V segment lost 0 bases and the J segment 4 bases; nucleotides outside the gene matches: 0. CDR3 loop: CAISESGGYEQYF. The CDR3 nucleotides read TGTGCCATCAGTGAGTCGGGAGGGTACGAGCAGTACTTC.

This chain links TRBV7-9 with TRBJ2-7, with a possible D match to TRBD2 (6 bases). The ends were cut back, 4 bases at V and 4 bases at J, with 17 bases in the middle. In germline, CDR1 is SEHNR, CDR2 FQNEAQ (reference sequence). The CDR3 is 15 amino acids. CDR3 bases: TGTGCCAGCAGCTCCATAGCGGAGAAGGTTTACGAGCAGTACTTC. As protein: CASSSIAEKVYEQYF.

This clone was counted a single time. This sequence joins TRBV19 and TRBJ2-5; D ambiguous. Trimming pared 6 bases from V and 5 bases from J, leaving 19 bases between. Per the germline V gene, CDR1 is LNHDA and CDR2 is SQIVND (reference sequence). The CDR3 runs to 15 residues. The CDR3 sequence is CASRRWSQDSETQYF. The CDR3 nucleotides are TGTGCCAGTAGAAGGTGGAGCCAAGATTCGGAGACCCAGTACTTC.

This clone occurred once. The rearrangement joins TRBV6-6 to TRBJ2-7; 7 bases are shared with TRBD2. CDR1 and CDR2 (germline): MNHNY, SVGAGI (reference sequence). This CDR3 has 14 residues. V was pared by 6 bases and J by 0 bases, with 5 bases of the junction left unmatched. CDR3 nucleotides: TGTGCCAGCAGAAATAGCGGGTACTCCTACGAGCAGTACTTC. This sequence encodes CASRNSGYSYEQYF.

The chain employs TRBV20-1 and TRBJ2-1; maybe TRBD2 (6 bases). CDR1 is DFQATT and CDR2 is SNEGSKA in the germline V gene (reference sequence). This CDR3 is built from 9 residues. The CDR3 region has the DNA TGCAGGGCGGAGGGTGAGCAGTTCTTC. It encodes CRAEGEQFF.

The genes are TRBV7-9 and TRBJ1-6, with 7 bases that match TRBD1. This CDR3 spans 16 amino acids. Germline CDR1 SEHNR, CDR2 FQNEAQ (reference sequence). The junction had 12 bases not matched to a gene; V was cut back by 4 bases and J by 9 bases. The CDR3 loop reads CASSSTNPGQSSPLHF. The CDR3 DNA is TGTGCCAGCAGCTCTACAAACCCGGGACAGAGTTCACCCCTCCACTTT.

The rearrangement uses TRBV6-5 and TRBJ2-4, with TRBD1 identical over 9 bases. The CDR3 sequence is 15 residues long. Germline V gene data show CDR1 as MNHEY and CDR2 as SVGAGI. With 2 bases clipped from V and 2 bases from J, the junction kept 1 base outside the gene matches. The CDR3 reads CASSYDRGSKNIQYF. CDR3 nucleotide sequence: TGTGCCAGCAGTTACGACAGGGGGTCCAAAAACATTCAGTACTTC.

V usage is TRBV4-3 and J usage is TRBJ2-3, with D unresolved. Germline V CDR1 and CDR2: LGHNA, YSLEER. The CDR3 contains 17 residues. Trimming pared 3 bases from V and 0 bases from J, leaving 16 bases between. The CDR3 region is CASSHLSLGSSTDTQYF. CDR3 DNA sequence: TGCGCCAGCAGCCATCTATCCTTGGGCAGTAGCACAGATACGCAGTATTTT.

The genes are TRBV5-1 and TRBJ2-7; 11 bases are shared with TRBD2. Germline V CDR1 and CDR2: SGHRS, YFSETQ. The CDR3 sequence is 15 residues long. Germline trimming cut 4 bases from V and 6 bases from J; bases unmatched to any gene: 9. The CDR3 protein is CASSGLAGGPGEQYF. Here the CDR3 DNA reads TGCGCCAGCAGCGGCTTAGCGGGAGGGCCGGGCGAGCAGTACTTC.

With respect to this clone: One junction end disagrees with the germline gene, perhaps due to a read error. This chain connects TRBV28 to TRBJ1-1; TRBD1 is a possible D gene (5 bases). CDR1 is MDHEN, CDR2 SYDVKM, per germline. The CDR3 spans 15 residues. CDR3 loop: CASSLSGTSATEAFF. The CDR3 bases are TGTGCCAGCAGCTTATCCGGGACTTCGGCCACTGAAGCTTTCTTT.

The chain uses TRBV5-4 and TRBJ2-2; 8 nucleotides agree with TRBD2. The length of the CDR3 is 14 residues. Losses at the gene ends were 4 bases for V and 7 bases for J; bases not matched to a gene: 6. Germline-derived CDR1 and CDR2 are SGHNT and YYREEE (reference sequence). CDR3 sequence: CASSPGGVGGELFF. Here the CDR3 DNA reads TGTGCCAGCAGCCCGGGGGGGGTTGGCGGGGAGCTGTTTTTT.

The chain joins TRBV18 to TRBJ2-5, with a weak D call TRBD2 (6 bases). The germline V and J ends were trimmed by 4 bases and 3 bases, with 21 bases remaining between them. The CDR3 totals 17 residues. CDR1 and CDR2 (germline): KGHSH, LQKENI. CDR3 amino acids: CASSLLSGGTRKETQYF. CDR3 DNA: TGTGCCAGCTCACTCCTCTCCGGGGGAACCCGTAAAGAGACCCAGTACTTC.

The gene calls are TRBV11-3 and TRBJ1-1, with a tentative D call TRBD1 (5 bases). The CDR3 contains 14 residues. Germline V gene lookup returns CDR1 SGHNT and CDR2 YENEEA. The V end was cut by 5 bases, the J end by 6 bases, with 16 bases between. CDR3 residues: CASSPGPGGAEAFF. The CDR3 DNA reads TGTGCCAGCAGCCCAGGGCCGGGGGGTGCTGAAGCTTTCTTT. Combining the CDR3 with reference TRBV11-3 and TRBJ1-1 gives the whole variable domain EAGVVQSPRYKIIEKKQPVAFWCNPISGHNTLYWYLQNLGQGPELLIRYENEEAVDDSQLPKDRFSAERLKGVDSTLKIQPAELGDSAVYLCASSPGPGGAEAFFGQGTRLTVV.

V is TRBV19 and J is TRBJ2-3; possibly TRBD2 for D (5 bases). The CDR3 loop spans 16 amino acids. V dropped 3 bases and J dropped 1 base, with 14 bases sitting between them. In germline, CDR1 is LNHDA, CDR2 SQIVND (reference sequence). The CDR3 region has the DNA TGTGCCAGTAGTATGCCCCCCGGAGCGGGCACAGATACGCAGTATTTT. Protein: CASSMPPGAGTDTQYF.